A single sample gave rise to the 25 T cell receptor beta chains below, sequenced in a study of cytomegalovirus exposure and HLA in healthy donors. The study ran its PCR with 60 Vbeta and 13 Jbeta primers. The protocol was immunoSEQ multiplex PCR, while the TCRdb copy is restricted to in-frame clones and leaves out a portion. Of under 150,000 clones listed, roughly two thirds are singletons. The specimen was PBMCs. Receptors were obtained from a man aged 25 to 40 in good health and CMV-seropositive.

Worth noting for this clone: Within the sample, other DNA sequences also encode this same CDR3. This chain's CDR3 is CATSRGGFGEKLFF. The CDR3 DNA reads TGTGCCACCAGCAGAGGAGGGTTTGGTGAAAAACTGTTTTTT. The rearrangement uses TRBV15 and TRBJ1-4; D ambiguous. This CDR3 contains 14 residues. Germline CDR1 reads LNHNV; CDR2 reads YYDKDF (reference sequence). With 1 base removed from V and 7 bases from J, the gap between germline ends came to 10 bases. The full variable domain, with the rest looked up from reference TRBV15 and TRBJ1-4, is DAMVIQNPRYQVTQFGKPVTLSCSQTLNHNVMYWYQQKSSQAPKLLFHYYDKDFNNEADTPDNFQSRRPNTSFCFLDIRSPGLGDTAMYLCATSRGGFGEKLFFGSGTQLSVL.

This chain connects TRBV2 to TRBJ2-4; TRBD2 agrees at 12 bases. The ends lost 6 bases at V and 0 bases at J; junction bases unmatched: 9. Germline CDR1 reads SNHLY; CDR2 reads FYNNEI. CDR3 length equals 18 residues. CDR3 nucleotide sequence: TGTGCCAGCAGAAACCCCGGGACTAGCGGGTTAGCCAAAAACATTCAGTACTTC. Its protein is CASRNPGTSGLAKNIQYF.

V usage is TRBV6-6 and J usage is TRBJ2-1; 7 bases are a match to TRBD2. The length of the CDR3 is 13 residues. J was trimmed by 6 bases and V by 5 bases; bases with no gene match: 4. CDR1 is MNHNY and CDR2 is SVGAGI in the germline V gene (reference sequence). The CDR3 spells CASSRTRSNEQFF. The CDR3 region has the DNA TGTGCCAGCAGTAGGACTAGAAGCAATGAGCAGTTCTTC.

This chain links TRBV6-5 with TRBJ1-2, with TRBD1 matching 11 bases. Per germline, CDR1 MNHEY and CDR2 SVGAGI. J lost 14 bases, V lost 7 bases, and 12 bases had no gene match. The CDR3 runs 13 residues. In DNA form, the CDR3 reads TGTGCCAGCACAGGCGGACAGGGGGCGCCGGGGACCTTC. Translation gives CASTGGQGAPGTF.

The chain joins TRBV9 to TRBJ1-3; D might be TRBD1 (6 bases). This CDR3 is built from 15 residues. The V end lost 3 bases, the J end lost 2 bases, and 12 bases lay between the germline ends. Germline V CDR1 and CDR2: SGDLS, YYNGEE. CDR3 loop: CASSGNRATGNTIYF. The CDR3 DNA sequence: TGTGCCAGCAGCGGAAACAGGGCTACTGGAAACACCATATATTTT.

There are a few counts of this clone. This sequence joins TRBV5-1 and TRBJ2-5; D is undetermined. V was cut by 0 bases and J by 3 bases, with 6 bases left in between. This CDR3 spans 13 amino acids. CDR1 and CDR2 (germline): SGHRS, YFSETQ. In DNA, the CDR3 is TGCGCCAGCAGCTTGGTCCCAGAAGAGACCCAGTACTTC. Its protein product is CASSLVPEETQYF.

This clone showed up just a few times. V and J are TRBV4-2 and TRBJ2-3, with a tentative D call TRBD2 (6 bases). Trimming removed 0 bases from V and 3 bases from J, with 16 bases in between. Germline CDR1 is LGHNA and CDR2 is YNFKEQ. There are 17 residues in the CDR3. CDR3 coding DNA: TGTGCCAGCAGCCAAGATCCCCCCGGGAGTGCGACAGATACGCAGTATTTT. Translation gives CASSQDPPGSATDTQYF.

The rearrangement uses TRBV4-1 and TRBJ2-6; 7 bases agree with TRBD1. V shed 3 bases and J 0 bases; nucleotides not matched to a gene: 5. Germline V gives CDR1 MGHRA, CDR2 YSYEKL. The CDR3 has 17 amino acids. The DNA of the CDR3 is TGCGCCAGCAGCCAGGGGGACAGCAGCTCTGGGGCCAACGTCCTGACTTTC. Protein sequence: CASSQGDSSSGANVLTF.

The V and J genes are TRBV15 and TRBJ2-3, with 7 bases fitting TRBD2. Germline-derived CDR1 and CDR2 are LNHNV and YYDKDF (reference sequence). CDR3 length equals 16 residues. Trimming cost V 5 bases and J 2 bases; bases outside gene matches: 10. CDR3 residues: CATSRGRDYSTDTQYF. Here the CDR3 DNA reads TGTGCCACCAGCCGAGGTAGGGACTACTCCACAGATACGCAGTATTTT.

The chain carries TRBV7-2 and TRBJ2-1; possible D gene TRBD2, 5 bases. Germline lookup yields CDR1 SGHTA and CDR2 FQGNSA. This CDR3 is 17 amino acids long. Trimming took 2 bases from V and 9 from J, leaving 23 bases between them. DNA for the CDR3: TGTGCCAGCAGCTTATGGGCGGCGGGTGGCCCCCCAGGTGAGCAGTTCTTC. This gives the protein CASSLWAAGGPPGEQFF.

This clone has just one count. This chain links TRBV19 with TRBJ1-5; tentative D call: TRBD1 (5 bases). CDR1 and CDR2 (germline): LNHDA, SQIVND (reference sequence). This CDR3 spans 14 amino acids. Trimming pared 4 bases from V and 6 bases from J, leaving 13 bases between. The chain's CDR3 is CASSSRWGGQPQHF. CDR3 in DNA: TGTGCCAGTAGTAGCAGGTGGGGGGGTCAGCCCCAGCATTTT.

This chain uses TRBV7-2 with TRBJ2-7, with 10 bases that match TRBD2. Germline CDR1 is SGHTA and CDR2 is FQGNSA. The CDR3 extends over 15 amino acids. V was pared by 6 bases and J by 2 bases, with 7 bases of the junction left unmatched. CDR3 coding DNA: TGTGCCAGCAGTTACGGACTAGCGGCTACCTACGAGCAGTACTTC. It yields the protein CASSYGLAATYEQYF.

The chain is built from TRBV19 and TRBJ1-2; no clear D gene. This CDR3 contains 13 residues. Germline assignment: CDR1 LNHDA and CDR2 SQIVND (reference sequence). Trimming pared 0 bases from V and 5 bases from J, leaving 7 bases between. The CDR3 loop reads CASSIDAEYGYTF. DNA of the CDR3: TGTGCCAGTAGTATAGATGCAGAATATGGCTACACCTTC.

V and J are TRBV5-1 and TRBJ1-5; TRBD1 matches at 9 bases. Germline V lookup: CDR1 SGHRS, CDR2 YFSETQ. J lost 6 bases, V lost 0 bases, and 4 bases had no gene match. This CDR3 has 15 residues. CDR3 DNA: TGCGCCAGCAGCTTGGATACAGGGGGCGTTCAGCCCCAGCATTTT. Amino acid sequence: CASSLDTGGVQPQHF.

The chain has TRBV7-9 and TRBJ2-2, with D hard to call. This CDR3 has 15 residues. V was trimmed by 3 bases and J by 4 bases, leaving 12 bases between them. Germline V CDR1 and CDR2: SEHNR, FQNEAQ (reference sequence). CDR3 protein: CASSLYSPGTGELFF. In DNA form, the CDR3 reads TGTGCCAGCAGCTTGTACTCTCCGGGCACCGGGGAGCTGTTTTTT. The variable domain in full, completed from reference TRBV7-9 and TRBJ2-2, reads DTGVSQNPRHKITKRGQNVTFRCDPISEHNRLYWYRQTLGQGPEFLTYFQNEAQLEKSRLLSDRFSAERPKGSFSTLEIQRTEQGDSAMYLCASSLYSPGTGELFFGEGSRLTVL.

This chain uses TRBV6-6 with TRBJ2-7; tentative D call: TRBD2 (6 bases). Trimming removed 2 bases at V and 4 bases at J, with 9 bases between. The CDR3 runs to 13 residues. CDR1 and CDR2 (germline): MNHNY, SVGAGI (reference sequence). CDR3 bases: TGTGCCAGCAGTTACGCGGAGGGGTACGAGCAGTACTTC. Encoded protein: CASSYAEGYEQYF.

The V gene is TRBV4-3, the J gene TRBJ2-1; the match to TRBD2 covers 7 bases. Per the germline V gene, CDR1 is LGHNA and CDR2 is YSLEER. The V gene end was trimmed by 0 bases and the J gene end by 4 bases; junction bases not matched to a gene: 9. CDR3 length: 17 amino acids. The CDR3 reads CASSQDRAGAVYNEQFF. Here the CDR3 DNA reads TGCGCCAGCAGCCAAGACCGGGCGGGAGCGGTGTACAATGAGCAGTTCTTC.

V and J are TRBV11-3 and TRBJ2-3; 9 nucleotides align to TRBD2. The CDR3 sequence is 17 residues long. Germline assignment: CDR1 SGHNT and CDR2 YENEEA. Unmatched junction bases numbered 8, after V lost 1 base and J lost 3 bases. CDR3 sequence (DNA): TGTGCCAGCAGCTTAGGTCATAGCGGGAGAGGGACAGATACGCAGTATTTT. This codes for CASSLGHSGRGTDTQYF.

The chain recombines TRBV9 with TRBJ2-7; TRBD1 matches 10 bases. This CDR3 spans 16 amino acids. Losses at the gene ends were 4 bases for V and 2 bases for J; bases not matched to a gene: 9. Germline V lookup: CDR1 SGDLS, CDR2 YYNGEE. CDR3 sequence (DNA): TGTGCCAGCAGCCCTATCGGACAGGGGGGTCCCTACGAGCAGTACTTC. Translating gives CASSPIGQGGPYEQYF.

The gene calls are TRBV4-2 and TRBJ2-2; the D gene is possibly TRBD1 (6 bases). The CDR3 length is 17 residues. V gave up 4 bases and J gave up 4 bases, with 19 bases separating them. Germline V gene data show CDR1 as LGHNA and CDR2 as YNFKEQ. Here the CDR3 reads CASSPGGLGQITGELFF. In nucleotides, the CDR3 is TGTGCCAGCAGCCCCGGAGGCCTCGGACAGATCACCGGGGAGCTGTTTTTT.

The V gene is TRBV9, the J gene TRBJ1-1; TRBD1 agrees at 7 bases. There are 14 residues in the CDR3. CDR1 and CDR2 from the germline V gene are SGDLS and YYNGEE. Trimming took 0 bases from V and 6 from J; bases not matched to a gene: 5. DNA of the CDR3: TGTGCCAGCAGCGTAGTGTCCACAGGGGCTGAAGCTTTCTTT. Translating gives CASSVVSTGAEAFF.

The V and J genes are TRBV19 and TRBJ2-3; D might be TRBD1 (5 bases). V was trimmed by 9 bases and J by 6 bases, leaving 13 bases between them. This CDR3 region has 12 residues. Per germline, CDR1 LNHDA and CDR2 SQIVND (reference sequence). CDR3 nucleotide sequence: TGTGCCAGCCGGATCAAGGGGGATACGCAGTATTTT. Protein sequence: CASRIKGDTQYF. Drawing the rest from reference TRBV19 and TRBJ2-3, the complete variable domain is DGGITQSPKYLFRKEGQNVTLSCEQNLNHDAMYWYRQDPGQGLRLIYYSQIVNDFQKGDIAEGYSVSREKKESFPLTVTSAQKNPTAFYLCASRIKGDTQYFGPGTRLTVL.

This chain uses TRBV6-6 with TRBJ1-2; D remains ambiguous. Germline V gene sequence: CDR1 MNHNY, CDR2 SVGAGI (reference sequence). The CDR3 consists of 12 residues. The V end was cut by 0 bases, the J end by 14 bases, with 13 bases between. The CDR3 protein is CASSYSPGLRTF. The CDR3 DNA reads TGTGCCAGCAGTTACTCCCCGGGATTAAGGACCTTC.

The CDR3 sequence: CASSPGYSYNEQFF. The CDR3 bases are TGTGCCAGCAGCCCGGGTTATTCCTACAATGAGCAGTTCTTC. The chain employs TRBV11-3 and TRBJ2-1; no firm D call. CDR3 length: 14 residues. Deletions cut 5 bases from V and 1 base from J, with 9 bases between. Germline CDR1 SGHNT, CDR2 YENEEA.

The table lists this clone with a few counts. The chain combines TRBV6-1 with TRBJ1-6, with a weak D call TRBD1 (6 bases). CDR3 length: 13 amino acids. Trimming left V 7 bases short and J 6 bases short, with 10 bases between. CDR1 is MNHNS and CDR2 is SASEGT in the germline V gene. CDR3 bases: TGTGCCAGCAAGACAGGCACTAATTCACCCCTCCACTTT. Its translation is CASKTGTNSPLHF.